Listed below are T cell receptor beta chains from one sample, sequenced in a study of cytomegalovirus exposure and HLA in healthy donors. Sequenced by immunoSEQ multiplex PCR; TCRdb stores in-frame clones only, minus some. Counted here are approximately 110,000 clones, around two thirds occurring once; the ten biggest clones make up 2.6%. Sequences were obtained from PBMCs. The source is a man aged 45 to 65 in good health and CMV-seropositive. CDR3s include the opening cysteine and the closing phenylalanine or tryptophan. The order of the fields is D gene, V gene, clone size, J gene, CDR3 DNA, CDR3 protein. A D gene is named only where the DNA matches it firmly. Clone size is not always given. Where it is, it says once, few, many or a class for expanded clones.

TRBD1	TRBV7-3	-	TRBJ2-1	TGTGCCAGCAGCTTACAGGGGGCGGAGAATGAGCAGTTCTTC	CASSLQGAENEQFF
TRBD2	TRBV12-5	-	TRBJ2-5	TGTGCTAGTGGTTTGGTACAGGCGGGGGGAGAGACCCAGTACTTC	CASGLVQAGGETQYF
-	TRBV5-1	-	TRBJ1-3	TGCGCCAGCAGCTTGGGACAGCTGAGCTCTGGAAACACCATATATTTT	CASSLGQLSSGNTIYF
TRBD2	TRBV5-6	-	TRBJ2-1	TGTGCCAGCAGCTTGGGTAGCGGGGGCTACTACAATGAGCAGTTCTTC	CASSLGSGGYYNEQFF
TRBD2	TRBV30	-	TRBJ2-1	TGTGCCTGGAGCCATACTAGCGATGAGCAGTTCTTC	CAWSHTSDEQFF
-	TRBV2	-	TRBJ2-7	TGTGCCAGCAGCCAGAGGGGGTGGGCCTACGAGCAGTACTTC	CASSQRGWAYEQYF
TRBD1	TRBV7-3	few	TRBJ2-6	TGTGCCAGCAGCTTAACGGTACAGGGGGCTGGGGCCAACGTCCTGACTTTC	CASSLTVQGAGANVLTF
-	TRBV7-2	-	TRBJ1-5	TGTGCCAGCAGCTTAGCACCCTATAGCAATCAGCCCCAGCATTTT	CASSLAPYSNQPQHF
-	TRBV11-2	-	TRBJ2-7	TGTGCCAGCAGCCCCGGACAGCTCGAGCAGTACTTC	CASSPGQLEQYF
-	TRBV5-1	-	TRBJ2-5	TGCGCCAGCAGCCCGGCGGGTGAAGAGACCCAGTACTTC	CASSPAGEETQYF
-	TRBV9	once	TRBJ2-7	TGTGCCAGCAGCGTAGGAGGTCAGGGGAGGGTCTACGAGCAGTACTTC	CASSVGGQGRVYEQYF
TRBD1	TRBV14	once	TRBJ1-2	TGTGCCAGCAGCCAATGGACAGGGGGATATGGCTACACCTTC	CASSQWTGGYGYTF
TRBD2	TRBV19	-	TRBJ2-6	TGTGCCAGTAGTATCGGGGGACTAGGTACTGGGGCCAACGTCCTGACTTTC	CASSIGGLGTGANVLTF
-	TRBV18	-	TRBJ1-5	TGTGCCAGCTCACCGGGACAAGGCAATCAGCCCCAGCATTTT	CASSPGQGNQPQHF
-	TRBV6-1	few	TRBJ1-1	TGTGCCAGCAGTGGCCTACAGGGAATAGATGAAGCTTTCTTT	CASSGLQGIDEAFF
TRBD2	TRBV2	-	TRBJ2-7	TGTGCCAGCATTACTACTCCGAACGGGGAGGGCGAGCAGTACTTC	CASITTPNGEGEQYF
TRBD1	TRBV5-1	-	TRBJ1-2	TGCGCCAGCAGCTTGACGACAGGGAACTATGGCTACACCTTC	CASSLTTGNYGYTF
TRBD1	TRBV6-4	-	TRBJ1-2	TGTGCCAGCAGGCATGGGACAGGGGAAGGCGGCTACACCTTC	CASRHGTGEGGYTF
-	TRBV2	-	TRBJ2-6	TGTGCCAGCAGTGGGGGACTTTTCACCTCCTCTGGGGCCAACGTCCTGACTTTC	CASSGGLFTSSGANVLTF
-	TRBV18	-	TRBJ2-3	TGTGCCAGCTCACCCCCGAGCACAGATACGCAGTATTTT	CASSPPSTDTQYF
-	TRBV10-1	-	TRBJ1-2	TGCGCCAGCAGTGAGTCCGACTATGGCTACACCTTC	CASSESDYGYTF
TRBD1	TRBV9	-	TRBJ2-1	TGTGCCAGCAGCGTAGTGGGACAGGGGGTCAACAATGAGCAGTTCTTC	CASSVVGQGVNNEQFF
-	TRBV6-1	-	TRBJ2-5	TGTGCCAGCAGTCTCGTCGCAGGGGAGACCCAGTACTTC	CASSLVAGETQYF
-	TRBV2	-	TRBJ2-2	TGTGCCAGCGGGGAGGGCACAGGGTTGAACGGGGAGCTGTTTTTT	CASGEGTGLNGELFF
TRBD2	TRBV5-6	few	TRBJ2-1	TGTGCCAGCAGCTTACTAGCGGGGGGTAGGGGGCCCTACAATGAGCAGTTCTTC	CASSLLAGGRGPYNEQFF
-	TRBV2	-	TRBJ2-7	TGTGCCAGTCGCGGGGATGGGGGAAACGAGCAGTACTTC	CASRGDGGNEQYF
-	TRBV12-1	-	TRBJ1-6	TGTGCCAGCAGCCCCCGGACAGCGGAACCCCTCCACTTT	CASSPRTAEPLHF
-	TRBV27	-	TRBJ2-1	TGTGCCAGCAGTTTAACGACTAGTAACGAGCAGTTCTTC	CASSLTTSNEQFF
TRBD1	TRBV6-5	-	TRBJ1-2	TGTGCCAGCAGTTCCCAAGGGACAGTCGTCGTAGATGGCTACACCTTC	CASSSQGTVVVDGYTF
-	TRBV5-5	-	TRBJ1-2	TGTGCCAGCAGCTTATGGGCCTATGGCTACACCTTC	CASSLWAYGYTF
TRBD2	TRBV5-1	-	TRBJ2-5	TGCGCCAGCAACCCTAGCGGTCAAGAGACCCAGTACTTC	CASNPSGQETQYF
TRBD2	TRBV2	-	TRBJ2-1	TGTGCCAGCTGGGGACTAGCGTTCTACAATGAGCAGTTCTTC	CASWGLAFYNEQFF
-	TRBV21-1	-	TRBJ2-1	TGTGCCAGCAGCAATCCCGGGACTAGCGGGAATGAGCAGTTCTTC	CASSNPGTSGNEQFF
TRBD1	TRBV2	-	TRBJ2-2	TGTGCCAGCAGTGTCGGACAGGGAGGATCCGGGGAGCTGTTTTTT	CASSVGQGGSGELFF
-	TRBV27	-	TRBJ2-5	TGTGCCAGCAGTTTAAATAAGGACACCCGAGGGACCCAGTACTTC	CASSLNKDTRGTQYF
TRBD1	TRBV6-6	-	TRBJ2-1	TGTGCCAGCAGTTCACAGGGGCGTGAGCAGTTCTTC	CASSSQGREQFF
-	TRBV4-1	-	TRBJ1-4	TGCGCCAGCAGCCAAGTTTCCGTGGACAGCGGTCTTGCAACTAATGAAAAACTGTTTTTT	CASSQVSVDSGLATNEKLFF
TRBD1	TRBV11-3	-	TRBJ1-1	TGTGCCAGCAGCCCCGGACAGGGGAACACTGAAGCTTTCTTT	CASSPGQGNTEAFF
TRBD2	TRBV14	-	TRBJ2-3	TGTGCCAGCAGCCAGGGACTGGCGGGGGGAGATACGCAGTATTTT	CASSQGLAGGDTQYF
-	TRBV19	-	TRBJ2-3	TGTGCCAGTAGTATCGACAGTCTCAACACAGATACGCAGTATTTT	CASSIDSLNTDTQYF
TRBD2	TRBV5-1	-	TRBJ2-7	TGCGCCAGCAGCTTGGGAGGGCGGGAGGACCTATACGAGCAGTACTTC	CASSLGGREDLYEQYF